The 30 T cell receptor beta chains below were found in one sample sequenced in a study of T-cell reconstitution after alpha-beta-depleted transplantation in children. As it was prepared, the TCRbeta library received unique molecular identifiers. TCRdb passed the PCR reads through MiXCR, listing each CDR3 protein once. The sample includes hundreds of thousands of distinct CDR3 sequences, approximately 17% of them seen just once. Sequencing was performed on PBMCs from the stem cell graft donor, taken from the stem cell graft. These receptors were obtained from a human donor who donated a stem cell graft to a child with acute myeloid leukemia.

This clonotype was counted a few times. This rearrangement joins TRBV20-1 to TRBJ2-7, with D tentatively TRBD2 (6 bases). The CDR3 is made up of 13 amino acids. From germline, CDR1 is DFQATT and CDR2 SNEGSKA (reference sequence). Trimming removed 3 bases from V and 6 bases from J, with 15 bases in between. CDR3 residues: CSARGLAGPEQYF. The CDR3 DNA is TGCAGTGCTAGGGGACTCGCAGGGCCCGAGCAGTACTTC.

This clonotype was observed many times. The rearrangement uses TRBV30 and TRBJ1-5, with D possibly matching TRBD1 (6 bases). Germline lookup yields CDR1 GTSNPN and CDR2 SVGIG (reference sequence). The CDR3 contains 15 residues. Trimming removed 2 bases from V and 1 base from J, with 12 bases in between. In DNA form, the CDR3 reads TGTGCCTGGAGTCCGTCGGGGGCCAGCAATCAGCCCCAGCATTTT. Amino acid sequence: CAWSPSGASNQPQHF.

This clonotype showed up just a few times. The chain combines TRBV7-2 with TRBJ1-1; D might be TRBD1 (6 bases). Germline-derived CDR1 and CDR2 are SGHTA and FQGNSA. The germline V and J ends were trimmed by 3 bases and 8 bases, with 13 bases remaining between them. The CDR3 is made up of 13 amino acids. The CDR3 bases are TGTGCCAGCAGCTTTCCTGCAGGGGCAGAAGCTTTCTTT. The encoded protein is CASSFPAGAEAFF.

This clonotype occurred many times. The chain is built from TRBV5-6 and TRBJ1-6; a possible D gene is TRBD1 (5 bases). The CDR3 extends over 14 amino acids. Trimming took 1 base from V and 4 from J, leaving 6 bases between them. CDR1 SGHDT and CDR2 YYEEEE come from the germline V gene. CDR3 DNA sequence: TGTGCCAGCAGCTTGCGGGGGTATAATTCACCCCTCCACTTT. Translating gives CASSLRGYNSPLHF.

The V and J genes are TRBV20-1 and TRBJ2-3, with TRBD2 identical over 14 bases. CDR3 length equals 17 residues. CDR1 is DFQATT, CDR2 SNEGSKA, per germline (reference sequence). J was trimmed by 2 bases and V by 6 bases; bases with no gene match: 10. CDR3 coding DNA: TGCAGTGCGGACCATGGACTAGCGGGGGGAGCCACAGATACGCAGTATTTT. Its translation: CSADHGLAGGATDTQYF.

This clonotype has at least ten counts. The V call is TRBV12-3 or TRBV12-4, the J call TRBJ2-1, with D possibly being TRBD1 or TRBD2 (5 bases each). Trimming removed 2 bases at V and 9 bases at J, with 20 bases between. CDR3 length equals 16 residues. As DNA, the CDR3 is TGTGCCAGCAGTTTAAGATCCTACACCCTGAGGGGTGAGCAGTTCTTC. Its protein is CASSLRSYTLRGEQFF.

The chain uses TRBV5-1 and TRBJ1-5; D is uncertain. Looked up from germline, CDR1 is SGHRS and CDR2 is YFSETQ. Trimming took 4 bases from V and 1 from J, leaving 12 bases between them. The CDR3 extends over 15 amino acids. CDR3 nucleotide sequence: TGCGCCAGCAGCCCTGCGGGTCTGAGCAATCAGCCCCAGCATTTT. Residues: CASSPAGLSNQPQHF.

This clonotype was observed at least ten times. One end of the junction is discordant with germline, which a read error may explain. The V and J genes are TRBV5-1 and TRBJ2-1, with 9 bases matching TRBD2. The CDR3 spans 16 residues. Germline loops: CDR1 SGHRS, CDR2 YFSETQ. CDR3 nucleotide sequence: TGTGCCAGCAGCTCCCTAGCGGGGAGCTCCTACAATGAGCAGTTCTTC. Residues: CASSSLAGSSYNEQFF.

Many counts were recorded for this clonotype. The chain links TRBV6-1 to TRBJ2-7, with TRBD1 matching 11 bases. V gave up 6 bases and J gave up 5 bases; unmatched junction bases: 6. In germline, CDR1 is MNHNS, CDR2 SASEGT. The CDR3 sequence is 14 residues long. The CDR3 is CASRAGQGVHEQYV. The CDR3 DNA follows: TGTGCCAGCAGGGCGGGACAGGGGGTCCACGAGCAGTACGTC.

In this sample, this clonotype turned up many times. The V call is TRBV7-9, the J call TRBJ2-1; 7 nucleotides agree with TRBD1. V lost 7 bases and J lost 5; bases outside the gene matches: 8. The CDR3 is 14 amino acids. CDR1 SEHNR and CDR2 FQNEAQ come from the germline V gene (reference sequence). CDR3 sequence: CASTSQGGHNEQFF. CDR3 in DNA: TGTGCCAGCACCTCCCAAGGGGGCCACAATGAGCAGTTCTTC. The full variable domain, rest sourced from reference TRBV7-9 and TRBJ2-1, is DTGVSQNPRHKITKRGQNVTFRCDPISEHNRLYWYRQTLGQGPEFLTYFQNEAQLEKSRLLSDRFSAERPKGSFSTLEIQRTEQGDSAMYLCASTSQGGHNEQFFGPGTRLTVL.

This clonotype was picked up many times. The chain uses TRBV7-2 and TRBJ1-2, with D tentatively TRBD1 (5 bases). With 5 bases removed from V and 4 bases from J, the gap between germline ends came to 14 bases. CDR1 SGHTA and CDR2 FQGNSA come from the germline V gene. CDR3 length equals 14 residues. CDR3 nucleotide sequence: TGTGCCAGCAGCCTCCCGACAGCTTCCTATGGCTACACCTTC. Translated, it gives CASSLPTASYGYTF.

The chain couples TRBV4-3 to TRBJ2-3; D is undetermined. CDR1 and CDR2 from the germline V gene are LGHNA and YSLEER. The CDR3 covers 17 residues. Deletions cut 0 bases from V and 3 bases from J, with 16 bases between. The CDR3, as DNA: TGCGCCAGCAGCCAAGAAGGCAGGCAGCAGCCTACAGATACGCAGTATTTT. Protein product: CASSQEGRQQPTDTQYF.

The chain joins TRBV5-1 to TRBJ2-2, with 8 nucleotides matching TRBD1. CDR3 length: 15 residues. V lost 3 bases and J lost 4; bases outside the gene matches: 5. The germline V gene encodes CDR1 SGHRS and CDR2 YFSETQ. The CDR3 protein is CASSWGTGPTGELFF. In DNA form, the CDR3 reads TGCGCCAGCAGCTGGGGGACAGGACCCACCGGGGAGCTGTTTTTT.

This clonotype came up many times. The chain combines TRBV20-1 with TRBJ1-1; no reliable D call. Germline assignment: CDR1 DFQATT and CDR2 SNEGSKA (reference sequence). The CDR3 loop spans 15 amino acids. Trimming cost V 0 bases and J 2 bases, with 13 bases left between them. CDR3 amino acids: CSARDWAAANTEAFF. CDR3 coding DNA: TGCAGTGCTAGAGATTGGGCAGCTGCAAACACTGAAGCTTTCTTT.

At least ten counts were recorded for this clonotype. As DNA, the CDR3 is TGTGCCAGCAGTCCCGCCCCGGGATACGAGCAGTACGTC. Translation gives CASSPAPGYEQYV. The chain has TRBV6-1 and TRBJ2-7; tentative D call: TRBD2 (5 bases). V shed 5 bases and J shed 4 bases, with 12 bases lying between them. The CDR3 runs to 13 residues. Germline CDR1 reads MNHNS; CDR2 reads SASEGT.

To note about this clonotype: A read error may be the cause here, since a much bigger clone is one base away. Written as DNA, the CDR3 is TGCAGTGCTAGAGATCCGGACAGCCTCTACAATAAGCAGTTCTTC. It specifies CSARDPDSLYNKQFF. The gene calls are TRBV20-1 and TRBJ2-1; weak D call: TRBD1 (6 bases). CDR1 DFQATT and CDR2 SNEGSKA come from the germline V gene (reference sequence). The CDR3 contains 15 residues.

In DNA, the CDR3 is TGTGCCAGCAGTCCCATAGGGGACAGGGGGGATGAGCAGTTCTTC. Protein product: CASSPIGDRGDEQFF. The chain uses TRBV28 and TRBJ2-1; 11 positions match TRBD1. The CDR3 consists of 15 residues. The junction had 8 bases not matched to a gene; V was cut back by 5 bases and J by 8 bases. Germline V gene data show CDR1 as MDHEN and CDR2 as SYDVKM.

This clonotype was seen more than once but under ten times. CDR3 loop: CASSSPGQGNNEQFF. CDR3 coding DNA: TGTGCCAGCAGTTCTCCTGGACAGGGGAACAATGAGCAGTTCTTC. The genes are TRBV12-3 or TRBV12-4 and TRBJ2-1, with 9 bases identical to TRBD1. CDR3 length equals 15 residues. Germline trimming cut 4 bases from V and 5 bases from J; bases unmatched to any gene: 6.

The chain employs TRBV10-3 and TRBJ2-1; 7 nucleotides line up with TRBD1. The CDR3 length is 14 residues. Germline assignment: CDR1 ENHRY and CDR2 SYGVKD. V was pared by 2 bases and J by 10 bases, with 8 bases of the junction left unmatched. For the CDR3, the DNA is TGTGCCATCAGTGAGGGGCAGGGGGTAAACGAGCAGTTCTTC. Protein product: CAISEGQGVNEQFF.

This clonotype was seen a handful of times. The V call is TRBV4-2, the J call TRBJ2-2; perhaps TRBD1 as D (5 bases). This CDR3 is built from 19 residues. The V gene lost 0 bases and the J gene lost 7 bases, with 24 bases spanning the gap. Germline-derived CDR1 and CDR2 are LGHNA and YNFKEQ. CDR3 protein: CASSQDLWGLSLANGELFF. As DNA, the CDR3 is TGTGCCAGCAGCCAAGATCTTTGGGGCTTATCTCTCGCTAACGGGGAGCTGTTTTTT.

This clonotype was counted at least ten times. This CDR3 reads CASRDDSTDTQYF. The CDR3 nucleotides are TGTGCCAGCAGGGATGACAGTACAGATACGCAGTATTTT. The genes are TRBV6-4 and TRBJ2-3; D perhaps matches TRBD1 (5 bases). Germline CDR1 MRHNA, CDR2 SNTAGT. V shed 6 bases and J shed 3 bases, with 10 bases lying between them. CDR3 length equals 13 residues.

This clonotype was observed at least ten times. As DNA, the CDR3 is TGTGCCAGCAGTCATTGGCAGGGTTCCTACGAGCAGTACTTC. Translating it yields CASSHWQGSYEQYF. The chain recombines TRBV12-3 or TRBV12-4 with TRBJ2-7; D is possibly TRBD1 (5 bases). V lost 5 bases and J lost 1, with 12 bases in between. This CDR3 is built from 14 residues.

This clonotype turned up a few times. The V gene is TRBV7-9, the J gene TRBJ1-2; 8 bases line up with TRBD1. This CDR3 comprises 14 residues. The V segment lost 5 bases and the J segment 4 bases; nucleotides outside the gene matches: 6. Germline loops: CDR1 SEHNR, CDR2 FQNEAQ (reference sequence). The CDR3 reads CASSQRDRPYGYTF. In DNA form, the CDR3 reads TGTGCCAGCAGCCAAAGGGACAGGCCCTATGGCTACACCTTC. Looking up the rest from reference TRBV7-9 and TRBJ1-2 gives the full variable domain: DTGVSQNPRHKITKRGQNVTFRCDPISEHNRLYWYRQTLGQGPEFLTYFQNEAQLEKSRLLSDRFSAERPKGSFSTLEIQRTEQGDSAMYLCASSQRDRPYGYTFGSGTRLTVV.

This clonotype was detected only a few times. V gene TRBV7-6 combines with J gene TRBJ2-2; D unresolved. This CDR3 spans 13 amino acids. Germline V gene lookup returns CDR1 SGHVS and CDR2 FNYEAQ. V was cut by 6 bases and J by 6 bases, with 11 bases left in between. The DNA for the CDR3 is TGTGCCAGCAGTCCGAGTTTCGCCGGGGAGCTGTTTTTT. This encodes CASSPSFAGELFF. Supplemented by reference TRBV7-6 and TRBJ2-2, the full variable domain reads GAGVSQSPRYKVTKRGQDVALRCDPISGHVSLYWYRQALGQGPEFLTYFNYEAQQDKSGLPNDRFSAERPEGSISTLTIQRTEQRDSAMYRCASSPSFAGELFFGEGSRLTVL.

This chain uses TRBV2 with TRBJ2-3; perhaps TRBD1 as D (5 bases). CDR3 length: 14 amino acids. Looked up from germline, CDR1 is SNHLY and CDR2 is FYNNEI. Trimming removed 10 bases at V and 3 bases at J, with 17 bases between. The CDR3 DNA follows: TGTGCCAACTCCCGACAGCGAGCTACAGATACGCAGTATTTT. It translates to CANSRQRATDTQYF.

This clonotype occurred many times. This chain links TRBV20-1 with TRBJ1-4; the D is unclear. V lost 4 bases, J lost 8 bases, and 17 bases lay in between. This CDR3 comprises 14 residues. Germline V gene lookup returns CDR1 DFQATT and CDR2 SNEGSKA (reference sequence). The CDR3 nucleotides are TGCAGTGCTAAGACACGGGAACGAATCGAAAAACTGTTTTTT. Its translation: CSAKTRERIEKLFF.

This clonotype was seen a handful of times. The gene calls are TRBV7-3 and TRBJ2-3, with 8 positions matching TRBD1. Germline V CDR1 and CDR2: SGHTA, FQGTGA. The CDR3 runs 16 residues. The trim removed 4 bases at V and 3 bases at J, leaving 9 bases unmatched. The CDR3 DNA follows: TGTGCCAGCAGCTCTTCCGACAGGGGAGGAACAGATACGCAGTATTTT. It specifies CASSSSDRGGTDTQYF.

This clonotype was picked up many times. The chain has TRBV5-6 and TRBJ2-2; D not certain. This CDR3 is built from 14 residues. Per germline, CDR1 SGHDT and CDR2 YYEEEE. V was trimmed by 4 bases and J by 6 bases, leaving 13 bases between them. CDR3 loop: CASSRPPVPGELFF. CDR3 nucleotide sequence: TGTGCCAGCAGCCGGCCACCGGTTCCCGGGGAGCTGTTTTTT.

The sample holds many counts of this clonotype. The chain combines TRBV7-9 with TRBJ2-3; no clear D. V lost 2 bases, J lost 6 bases, and 12 bases lay in between. This CDR3 has 14 amino acids. CDR1 and CDR2 from the germline V gene are SEHNR and FQNEAQ (reference sequence). The chain's CDR3 is CASSLSTAGDTQYF. The CDR3 DNA sequence: TGTGCCAGCAGCTTATCTACAGCCGGGGATACGCAGTATTTT.

Many counts were recorded for this clonotype. V usage is TRBV20-1 and J usage is TRBJ1-6, with D possibly being TRBD1 (6 bases). The CDR3 totals 20 residues. CDR1 and CDR2 from the germline V gene are DFQATT and SNEGSKA (reference sequence). Trimming left V 1 base short and J 4 bases short, with 26 bases between. CDR3 sequence: CSARGENSLQGMRYNSPLHF. CDR3 sequence (DNA): TGCAGTGCTAGAGGCGAGAATTCTTTGCAGGGGATGAGGTATAATTCACCCCTCCACTTT.